Listed below are T cell receptor beta chains from one sample, sequenced in a study of monozygotic twins with inflammatory bowel disease. One entry per CDR3 protein, without DNA, is what TCRdb gives after re-calling the 5' RACE reads. This table lists some 170,000 distinct CDR3 sequences. Source material: blood. The source is a human donor with ulcerative colitis or Crohn's disease, or a healthy co-twin of an affected twin (not recorded which). Both conserved end residues are part of each CDR3. Each record gives: V gene, J gene, CDR3 protein.

V gene: TRBV12-3/TRBV12-4; J gene: TRBJ2-1; CDR3 protein: CASRNRLAYYNEQFF
V gene: TRBV20-1; J gene: TRBJ2-7; CDR3 protein: CSAFFRRTGTYEQYF
V gene: TRBV7-2; J gene: TRBJ2-3; CDR3 protein: CASSLPPAGDHPDTQYF
V gene: TRBV27; J gene: TRBJ2-3; CDR3 protein: CASSLNRAPPRLDTQYF
V gene: TRBV20-1; J gene: TRBJ2-1; CDR3 protein: CSASGPEVSYNEQFF
V gene: TRBV12-3/TRBV12-4; J gene: TRBJ2-7; CDR3 protein: CASSLGTTYYEQYF
V gene: TRBV13; J gene: TRBJ2-3; CDR3 protein: CASSLALGRRRDTQYF
V gene: TRBV10-3; J gene: TRBJ2-5; CDR3 protein: CAIRAAGGPQETQYF
V gene: TRBV5-1; J gene: TRBJ2-1; CDR3 protein: CASSFDGGGQFF
V gene: TRBV5-1; J gene: TRBJ2-1; CDR3 protein: CASSTDTLTSEQFF
V gene: TRBV27; J gene: TRBJ1-1; CDR3 protein: CASRAVLGGGTEAFF
V gene: TRBV29-1; J gene: TRBJ1-3; CDR3 protein: CSVKVVNSGNTIYF
V gene: TRBV12-3/TRBV12-4; J gene: TRBJ1-4; CDR3 protein: CASSLAGAGEKLFF
V gene: TRBV2; J gene: TRBJ1-5; CDR3 protein: CASTARPGGQPQHF
V gene: TRBV20-1; J gene: TRBJ1-1; CDR3 protein: CSASRAAGITEAFF
V gene: TRBV6-5; J gene: TRBJ2-7; CDR3 protein: CASSSRDRGYHEQYF
V gene: TRBV5-1; J gene: TRBJ2-3; CDR3 protein: CASSPRAGTAEDTQYF
V gene: TRBV28; J gene: TRBJ2-5; CDR3 protein: CASNLGTGKETQYF
V gene: TRBV5-1; J gene: TRBJ1-1; CDR3 protein: CASSGLNGPTEAFF
V gene: TRBV7-3; J gene: TRBJ2-3; CDR3 protein: CASSPKWGLDTQYF
V gene: TRBV4-1; J gene: TRBJ2-5; CDR3 protein: CASSQEWTGEGWQETQYF
V gene: TRBV12-3/TRBV12-4; J gene: TRBJ2-1; CDR3 protein: CASSRSWGLAGGTLNEQFF
V gene: TRBV7-8; J gene: TRBJ1-2; CDR3 protein: CASSPAPGRLEEGYTF
V gene: TRBV6-1; J gene: TRBJ2-3; CDR3 protein: CASSLDPGGDTQYF
V gene: TRBV12-5; J gene: TRBJ2-7; CDR3 protein: CASGSSRGGSNEQYF
V gene: TRBV20-1; J gene: TRBJ1-3; CDR3 protein: CSALGQGRRNTIYF
V gene: TRBV20-1; J gene: TRBJ2-1; CDR3 protein: CSASRDGDNEQFF
V gene: TRBV7-2; J gene: TRBJ2-3; CDR3 protein: CASSGRNADTQYF
V gene: TRBV15; J gene: TRBJ1-4; CDR3 protein: CATSRGEGSEKLFF
V gene: TRBV12-3/TRBV12-4; J gene: TRBJ2-2; CDR3 protein: CASSSGLAGEHTGELFF
V gene: TRBV12-3/TRBV12-4; J gene: TRBJ2-5; CDR3 protein: CASSPNVGLAAGETQYF
V gene: TRBV6-2/TRBV6-3; J gene: TRBJ2-1; CDR3 protein: CASSYETYYNEQFF
V gene: TRBV5-4; J gene: TRBJ2-2; CDR3 protein: CASSLSGRADGELFF
V gene: TRBV5-1; J gene: TRBJ2-1; CDR3 protein: CASSLALAGGPSYNEQFF
V gene: TRBV12-5; J gene: TRBJ2-3; CDR3 protein: CASGSTGGTDTQYF
V gene: TRBV4-1; J gene: TRBJ2-2; CDR3 protein: CASSEQTSGNSGELFF
V gene: TRBV20-1; J gene: TRBJ2-1; CDR3 protein: CSAAGTSGGARNNEQFF
V gene: TRBV2; J gene: TRBJ2-5; CDR3 protein: CASSYDGAVGETQYF
V gene: TRBV12-3/TRBV12-4; J gene: TRBJ2-5; CDR3 protein: CASSLERQITGETQYF
V gene: TRBV28; J gene: TRBJ1-2; CDR3 protein: CASSADNYGYTF
V gene: TRBV4-3; J gene: TRBJ2-1; CDR3 protein: CASSPLVWDEQFF
V gene: TRBV20-1; J gene: TRBJ1-6; CDR3 protein: CSGRQGLDSPLHF
V gene: TRBV29-1; J gene: TRBJ1-1; CDR3 protein: CSARGGGRGTEAFF
V gene: TRBV7-2; J gene: TRBJ2-3; CDR3 protein: CASSLGRVGGTDTQYF
V gene: TRBV7-6; J gene: TRBJ1-2; CDR3 protein: CASSPNYWGYTF
V gene: TRBV21-1; J gene: TRBJ2-1; CDR3 protein: CASQRLDAFYNEQFF
V gene: TRBV3-1; J gene: TRBJ2-5; CDR3 protein: CASSQDPRGWETQYF
V gene: TRBV7-9; J gene: TRBJ1-5; CDR3 protein: CASSLSRTGANQPQHF
V gene: TRBV18; J gene: TRBJ1-1; CDR3 protein: CASSPPGHGTEAFF
V gene: TRBV7-8; J gene: TRBJ1-6; CDR3 protein: CASSLAGQRYNSPLHF
V gene: TRBV20-1; J gene: TRBJ2-3; CDR3 protein: CSASTSGRMGGTDTQYF
V gene: TRBV7-2; J gene: TRBJ2-7; CDR3 protein: CASSHGTVRGREQYF
V gene: TRBV4-3; J gene: TRBJ2-3; CDR3 protein: CASSHFQGGETDTQYF
V gene: TRBV29-1; J gene: TRBJ2-7; CDR3 protein: CSVEAGTDTYEQYF